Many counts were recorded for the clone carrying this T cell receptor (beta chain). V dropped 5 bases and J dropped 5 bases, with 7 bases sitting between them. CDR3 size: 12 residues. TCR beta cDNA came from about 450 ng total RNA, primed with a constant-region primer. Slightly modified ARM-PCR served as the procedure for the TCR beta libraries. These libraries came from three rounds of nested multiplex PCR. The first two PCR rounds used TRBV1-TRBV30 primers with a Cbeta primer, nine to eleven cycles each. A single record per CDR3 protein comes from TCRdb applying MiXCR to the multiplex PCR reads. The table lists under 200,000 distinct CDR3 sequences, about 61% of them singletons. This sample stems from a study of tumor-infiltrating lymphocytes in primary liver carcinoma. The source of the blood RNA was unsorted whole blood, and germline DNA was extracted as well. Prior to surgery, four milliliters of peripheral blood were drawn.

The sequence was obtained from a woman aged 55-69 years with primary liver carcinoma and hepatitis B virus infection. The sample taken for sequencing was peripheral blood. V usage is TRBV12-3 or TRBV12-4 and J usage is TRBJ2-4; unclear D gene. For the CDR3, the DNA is TGTGCCAGCAGTCTCATGGAAAACATTCAGTACTTC. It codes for CASSLMENIQYF.